This TCR beta chain was documented in a study of blood T cell repertoires in COVID-19. The table came from immunoSEQ multiplex PCR; TCRdb's copy has only in-frame clones and leaves some out. This table holds about 140,000 clones, roughly 73% found once. Germline-derived CDR1 and CDR2 are SGHDT and YYEEEE. CDR3 length equals 18 residues. J gave up 5 bases and V 4 bases, and 17 bases lay outside the gene matches. Sequencing used peripheral blood. The chain carries TRBV5-6 and TRBJ2-5; 10 positions match TRBD2. This TCR came from a woman between 45 and 65 years old with active or convalescent COVID-19. The CDR3 region has the DNA TGTGCCAGCAGCCCTCCGAGGGCAGCGGGAGGGCCTTGGGAGACCCAGTACTTC. It encodes CASSPPRAAGGPWETQYF.